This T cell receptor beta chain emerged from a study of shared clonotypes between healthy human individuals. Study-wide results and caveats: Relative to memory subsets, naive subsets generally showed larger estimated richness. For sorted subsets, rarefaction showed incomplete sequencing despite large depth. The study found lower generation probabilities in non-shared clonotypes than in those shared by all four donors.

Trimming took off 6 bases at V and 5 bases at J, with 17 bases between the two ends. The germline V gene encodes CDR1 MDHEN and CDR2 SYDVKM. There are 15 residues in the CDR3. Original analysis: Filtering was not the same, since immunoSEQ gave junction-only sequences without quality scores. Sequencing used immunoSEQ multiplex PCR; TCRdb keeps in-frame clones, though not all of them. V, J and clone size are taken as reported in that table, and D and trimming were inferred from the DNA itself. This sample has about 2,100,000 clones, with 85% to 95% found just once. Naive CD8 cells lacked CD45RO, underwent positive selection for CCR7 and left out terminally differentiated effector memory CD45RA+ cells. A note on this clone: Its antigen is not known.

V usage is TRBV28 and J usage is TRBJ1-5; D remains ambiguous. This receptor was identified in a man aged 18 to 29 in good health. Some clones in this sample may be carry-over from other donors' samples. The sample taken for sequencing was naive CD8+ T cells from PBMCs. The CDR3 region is CASRLPGGWDQPQHF. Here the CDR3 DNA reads TGTGCCAGCAGGCTACCGGGAGGATGGGATCAGCCCCAGCATTTT.